This TCR beta chain emerged from a study of T cell clonality in common variable immunodeficiency. Germline V lookup: CDR1 SGHTS, CDR2 YDEGEE. The CDR3 is made up of 14 amino acids. Libraries were prepared by immunoSEQ multiplex PCR; TCRdb keeps only in-frame clonotypes and omits some of them. The sample was found to contain 35,000 to 45,000 clones, and every one recurs. The study's findings and limits: Fewer TCRbeta clones were shared among CVID subjects than controls. Fewer deletions and N-nucleotide insertions were reportedly seen in common variable immunodeficiency TCR beta sequences. The cause of increased CVID clonality remains unclear without subpopulation sequencing.

As concerns this clone: What it binds is not known. The CDR3 extends 3 residues past the end of the read, so its final part is completed from the germline J gene.

This receptor was taken from a person aged 18-70 years in good health. Sequenced sample: peripheral blood mononuclear cells. This chain joins TRBV5-8 and TRBJ1-4, with D perhaps TRBD1 (5 bases). The CDR3 region is CASLGVSGANVLFF. CDR3 DNA, as far as it was read: TGTGCCAGCTTGGGAGTCTCTGGGGCCAACGTA.